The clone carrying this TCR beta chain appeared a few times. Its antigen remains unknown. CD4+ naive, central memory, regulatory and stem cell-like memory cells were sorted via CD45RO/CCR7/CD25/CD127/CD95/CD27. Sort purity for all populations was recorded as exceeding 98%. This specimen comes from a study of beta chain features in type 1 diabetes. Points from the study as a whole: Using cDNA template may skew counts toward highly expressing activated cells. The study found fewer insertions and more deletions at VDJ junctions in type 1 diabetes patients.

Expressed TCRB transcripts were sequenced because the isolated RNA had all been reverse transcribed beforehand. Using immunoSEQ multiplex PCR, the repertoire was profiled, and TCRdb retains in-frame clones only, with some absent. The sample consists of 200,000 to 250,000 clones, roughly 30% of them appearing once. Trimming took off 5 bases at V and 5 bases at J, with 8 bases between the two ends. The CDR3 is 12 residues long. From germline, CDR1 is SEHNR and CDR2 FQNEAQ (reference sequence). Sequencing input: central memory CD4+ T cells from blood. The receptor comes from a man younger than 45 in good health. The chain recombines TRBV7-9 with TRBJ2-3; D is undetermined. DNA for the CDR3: TGTGCCAGCAGCCGAAGTGGAGATACGCAGTATTTT. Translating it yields CASSRSGDTQYF. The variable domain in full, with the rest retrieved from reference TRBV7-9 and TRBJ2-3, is DTGVSQNPRHKITKRGQNVTFRCDPISEHNRLYWYRQTLGQGPEFLTYFQNEAQLEKSRLLSDRFSAERPKGSFSTLEIQRTEQGDSAMYLCASSRSGDTQYFGPGTRLTVL.